One and the same sample provided the 27 T cell receptor beta chains below, sequenced in a study of identical twins. Via MiXCR, TCRdb re-called the 5' RACE reads, giving one row per CDR3 protein. This table has under 900,000 distinct CDR3 sequences, roughly 18% appearing once. In addition, the sample was reused for a study of T cells expressing NK-cell markers.

The specimen was PBMCs. These receptors were taken from a woman in her late teens or twenties in good health.

The CDR3 loop reads CASSLKGVRAYEQYF. In DNA form, the CDR3 reads TGCGCCAGCAGCTTGAAAGGGGTCAGAGCCTACGAGCAGTACTTC. The chain combines TRBV5-1 with TRBJ2-7; D may be TRBD1 (5 bases). The germline CDR1 and CDR2 sequences are SGHRS and YFSETQ. Trimming removed 1 base at V and 2 bases at J, with 13 bases between. The CDR3 totals 15 residues. The variable domain in full, completed from reference TRBV5-1 and TRBJ2-7, reads KAGVTQTPRYLIKTRGQQVTLSCSPISGHRSVSWYQQTPGQGLQFLFEYFSETQRNKGNFPGRFSGRQFSNSRSEMNVSTLELGDSALYLCASSLKGVRAYEQYFGPGTRLTVT.

The rearrangement joins TRBV5-1 to TRBJ2-5; 7 nucleotides match TRBD2. This CDR3 is built from 14 residues. CDR1 is SGHRS, CDR2 YFSETQ, per germline. The V gene end was trimmed by 1 base and the J gene end by 3 bases; junction bases not matched to a gene: 3. Written as DNA, the CDR3 is TGCGCCAGCAGCTTGAGCCTAGCGGAAGAGACCCAGTACTTC. Protein product: CASSLSLAEETQYF.

This clonotype has a handful of counts. The genes are TRBV9 and TRBJ1-3; 10 nucleotides align to TRBD1. Germline V gene lookup returns CDR1 SGDLS and CDR2 YYNGEE. V lost 8 bases to trimming and J lost 4 bases; unmatched junction nucleotides: 12. This CDR3 contains 16 residues. CDR3: CASQTGQGFSGNTIYF. The CDR3 DNA sequence: TGTGCCAGTCAAACGGGACAGGGGTTCTCCGGAAACACCATATATTTT. Full variable domain (remainder filled in from reference TRBV9 and TRBJ1-3): DSGVTQTPKHLITATGQRVTLRCSPRSGDLSVYWYQQSLDQGLQFLIQYYNGEERAKGNILERFSAQQFPDLHSELNLSSLELGDSALYFCASQTGQGFSGNTIYFGEGSWLTVV.

The J gene is TRBJ1-1, the V gene TRBV29-1; 8 bases agree with TRBD1. The CDR3 contains 13 residues. Germline CDR1 is SQVTM and CDR2 is ANQGSEA. Unmatched junction bases numbered 2, after V lost 5 bases and J lost 0 bases. CDR3: CSVQGALNTEAFF. CDR3 DNA sequence: TGCAGCGTTCAGGGGGCCCTGAACACTGAAGCTTTCTTT.

The chain is built from TRBV9 and TRBJ2-1; D may be TRBD2 (6 bases). Germline V lookup: CDR1 SGDLS, CDR2 YYNGEE. Trimming stripped 0 bases from V and 0 bases from J, with 7 bases between. The CDR3 contains 15 residues. The CDR3 reads CASSVAGDSYNEQFF. CDR3 bases: TGTGCCAGCAGCGTAGCGGGAGACTCCTACAATGAGCAGTTCTTC.

This clonotype was detected only a few times. This chain connects TRBV21-1 to TRBJ2-5; TRBD1, the table's D call, lacks a check against the DNA. TRBV21-1 is labeled a pseudogene. The CDR3 runs to 15 residues. CDR3 residues: CASQRGRLHQETQYF. The CDR3 bases are TGTGCCAGCCAAAGGGGGCGCCTACACCAAGAGACCCAGTACTTC.

This clonotype was observed a few times. V and J are TRBV20-1 and TRBJ2-1; D is uncertain. Germline CDR1 is DFQATT and CDR2 is SNEGSKA (reference sequence). V was cut by 6 bases and J by 8 bases, with 8 bases left in between. This CDR3 contains 10 residues. CDR3 protein: CSAPGDEQFF. Here the CDR3 DNA reads TGCAGTGCCCCTGGGGATGAGCAGTTCTTC.

The rearrangement uses TRBV20-1 and TRBJ2-1; D call uncertain. V was pared by 3 bases and J by 5 bases, with 8 bases between. CDR1 DFQATT and CDR2 SNEGSKA come from the germline V gene (reference sequence). The CDR3 extends over 12 amino acids. CDR3 protein: CSARRPNNEQFF. CDR3 sequence (DNA): TGCAGTGCTAGGCGGCCGAACAATGAGCAGTTCTTC.

This clonotype was seen a few times. The V and J genes are TRBV9 and TRBJ2-3; 16 positions match TRBD2. The germline gives CDR1 SGDLS, CDR2 YYNGEE. The CDR3 length is 20 residues. Trimming cost V 4 bases and J 4 bases; bases outside gene matches: 15. This CDR3 is CASSLGSGTSGGAVADTQYF. The CDR3 DNA reads as TGTGCCAGCAGCCTAGGATCCGGGACTAGCGGGGGGGCCGTCGCAGATACGCAGTATTTT.

CDR3 sequence: CAWGGRRGSTDTQYF. DNA of the CDR3: TGTGCCTGGGGCGGACGGAGGGGTTCCACAGATACGCAGTATTTT. The chain links TRBV30 to TRBJ2-3; D possibly corresponds to TRBD2 (6 bases). V lost 5 bases to trimming and J lost 2 bases, with 17 bases between them. CDR1 is GTSNPN and CDR2 is SVGIG in the germline V gene (reference sequence). The CDR3 is 15 residues long.

The genes are TRBV20-1 and TRBJ1-1, with a tentative D call TRBD1 (5 bases). Germline CDR1 is DFQATT and CDR2 is SNEGSKA (reference sequence). The CDR3 loop spans 14 amino acids. Trimming pared 6 bases from V and 5 bases from J, leaving 19 bases between. CDR3 nucleotides: TGCAGTGCCCCCGCAGGTCTGGGGCGGACTGAAGCTTTCTTT. Amino acid sequence: CSAPAGLGRTEAFF.

This clonotype was observed many times. V gene TRBV7-8 combines with J gene TRBJ1-1; D gene ambiguous. Germline assignment: CDR1 SGHVS and CDR2 FQNEAQ. The CDR3 consists of 14 residues. V lost 8 bases and J lost 0, with 13 bases in between. This CDR3 is CASRPTAMNTEAFF. CDR3 in DNA: TGTGCCAGCCGCCCGACGGCGATGAACACTGAAGCTTTCTTT.

The V call is TRBV7-9, the J call TRBJ2-7; 9 nucleotides align to TRBD2. The CDR3 totals 15 residues. Germline CDR1 reads SEHNR; CDR2 reads FQNEAQ (reference sequence). With V trimmed by 3 bases and J by 3 bases, 6 bases remained unmatched. CDR3 in amino acids: CASSLAAGGVYEQYF. The CDR3 coding sequence is TGTGCCAGCAGCTTGGCGGCGGGAGGGGTCTACGAGCAGTACTTC.

This clonotype was counted a few times. The chain uses TRBV5-5 and TRBJ1-5; tentatively, D is TRBD1 (6 bases). CDR1 and CDR2 (germline): SGHKS, YYEKEE (reference sequence). The CDR3 has 18 amino acids. Deletions cut 6 bases from V and 0 bases from J, with 22 bases between. CDR3: CASTTGETGAYSNQPQHF. CDR3 DNA: TGTGCCAGCACCACTGGAGAGACAGGTGCTTATAGCAATCAGCCCCAGCATTTT. Using reference TRBV5-5 and TRBJ1-5 for the parts outside the CDR3, the full variable domain is DAGVTQSPTHLIKTRGQQVTLRCSPISGHKSVSWYQQVLGQGPQFIFQYYEKEERGRGNFPDRFSARQFPNYSSELNVNALLLGDSALYLCASTTGETGAYSNQPQHFGDGTRLSIL.

The chain uses TRBV5-1 and TRBJ2-7, with TRBD1 matching 8 bases. Looked up from germline, CDR1 is SGHRS and CDR2 is YFSETQ. This CDR3 contains 14 residues. V dropped 1 base and J dropped 4; count of bases not matched to a gene: 4. CDR3 sequence: CASSLIQGDYEQYF. The DNA for the CDR3 is TGCGCCAGCAGCTTGATACAGGGGGATTACGAGCAGTACTTC.

This clonotype has a handful of counts. The chain combines TRBV5-1 with TRBJ2-7; TRBD2 agrees at 9 bases. J was trimmed by 6 bases and V by 1 base; bases with no gene match: 5. CDR3 size: 14 residues. Germline CDR1 reads SGHRS; CDR2 reads YFSETQ. The chain's CDR3 is CASSLRLAGIEQYF. The DNA of the CDR3 is TGCGCCAGCAGCTTGCGTCTAGCGGGAATCGAGCAGTACTTC.

The chain's CDR3 is CSVVRVGEQYF. DNA for the CDR3: TGCAGCGTTGTCAGGGTCGGCGAGCAGTACTTC. V is TRBV29-1 and J is TRBJ2-7, with D maybe TRBD1 (5 bases). V dropped 4 bases and J dropped 6 bases, with 10 bases sitting between them. Germline values: CDR1 SQVTM, CDR2 ANQGSEA. There are 11 residues in the CDR3.

The gene calls are TRBV9 and TRBJ2-7; D unresolved. Germline CDR1 is SGDLS and CDR2 is YYNGEE. Trimming pared 0 bases from V and 5 bases from J, leaving 15 bases between. The CDR3 consists of 15 residues. The CDR3: CASSVERVARDEQYF. The CDR3, as DNA: TGTGCCAGCAGCGTAGAAAGGGTCGCTCGAGACGAGCAGTACTTC.

This clonotype appeared a few times. This CDR3 is CSVRDGNEKLFF. In DNA, the CDR3 is TGCAGCGTTAGGGACGGCAATGAAAAACTGTTTTTT. The chain couples TRBV29-1 to TRBJ1-4; D possibly corresponds to TRBD1 (5 bases). V lost 5 bases, J lost 5 bases, and 9 bases lay in between. The CDR3 totals 12 residues. The germline gives CDR1 SQVTM, CDR2 ANQGSEA.

V is TRBV5-1 and J is TRBJ2-7; 7 nucleotides line up with TRBD1. CDR3 size: 13 residues. With 6 bases clipped from V and 1 base from J, the junction kept 4 bases outside the gene matches. Per the germline V gene, CDR1 is SGHRS and CDR2 is YFSETQ. The CDR3 is CASTDRESYEQYF. The CDR3 DNA reads as TGCGCCAGCACCGACAGGGAGTCCTACGAGCAGTACTTC.

There are a few counts of this clonotype. This chain uses TRBV2 with TRBJ2-7; 9 bases fit TRBD1. Germline V gene data show CDR1 as SNHLY and CDR2 as FYNNEI. The CDR3 runs to 14 residues. V lost 5 bases, J lost 5 bases, and 7 bases stayed unmatched. CDR3 in DNA: TGTGCCAGCAGTCCCGGGACAGGGACTGACGAGCAGTACTTC. Its translation: CASSPGTGTDEQYF. The full variable domain, in which reference TRBV2 and TRBJ2-7 provide the parts outside the CDR3, is EPEVTQTPSHQVTQMGQEVILRCVPISNHLYFYWYRQILGQKVEFLVSFYNNEISEKSEIFDDQFSVERPDGSNFTLKIRSTKLEDSAMYFCASSPGTGTDEQYFGPGTRLTVT.

A few counts support this clonotype. The chain has TRBV20-1 and TRBJ1-1; a weak D match, TRBD1 (6 bases). Germline CDR1 DFQATT, CDR2 SNEGSKA (reference sequence). The CDR3 extends over 14 amino acids. V was cut by 2 bases and J by 6 bases, with 16 bases left in between. This CDR3 is CSARRQGPRAEAFF. For the CDR3, the DNA is TGCAGTGCTAGAAGGCAGGGGCCAAGGGCTGAAGCTTTCTTT.

The chain joins TRBV24-1 to TRBJ2-5; D remains ambiguous. Per germline, CDR1 KGHDR and CDR2 SFDVKD. There are 12 residues in the CDR3. Trimming took off 4 bases at V and 4 bases at J, with 6 bases between the two ends. The CDR3 is CATSDPGETQYF. CDR3 DNA sequence: TGTGCCACCAGTGACCCGGGAGAGACCCAGTACTTC.

This clonotype was observed at least ten times. The V gene is TRBV7-9, the J gene TRBJ2-7; D might be TRBD1 (6 bases). The V gene lost 1 base and the J gene lost 7 bases, with 11 bases spanning the gap. The germline V gene encodes CDR1 SEHNR and CDR2 FQNEAQ (reference sequence). This CDR3 spans 13 amino acids. CDR3 nucleotides: TGTGCCAGCAGCTTAGTTCAGGGGAGTGAGCAGTACTTC. Protein: CASSLVQGSEQYF. The full variable domain, its missing parts supplied by reference TRBV7-9 and TRBJ2-7, is DTGVSQNPRHKITKRGQNVTFRCDPISEHNRLYWYRQTLGQGPEFLTYFQNEAQLEKSRLLSDRFSAERPKGSFSTLEIQRTEQGDSAMYLCASSLVQGSEQYFGPGTRLTVT.

The V and J genes are TRBV25-1 and TRBJ1-1, with D perhaps TRBD1 (5 bases). CDR3 length equals 15 residues. Trimming cost V 7 bases and J 4 bases, with 19 bases left between them. Looked up from germline, CDR1 is MGHDK and CDR2 is SYGVNS. The CDR3 coding sequence is TGTGCCAGCACCACGGGAGGGGTTTATGGCACTGAAGCTTTCTTT. It encodes CASTTGGVYGTEAFF.

The V gene is TRBV20-1, the J gene TRBJ2-1; 10 nucleotides line up with TRBD2. V lost 5 bases, J lost 10 bases, and 14 bases stayed unmatched. CDR1 and CDR2 from the germline V gene are DFQATT and SNEGSKA (reference sequence). The CDR3 runs 15 residues. The CDR3 DNA reads TGCAGTGCTTATACCCCTAGCGGGGGCCTGGCCGAGCAGTTCTTC. It translates to CSAYTPSGGLAEQFF.

Note on this clonotype: A read error may account for a junction end that differs from germline. The rearrangement uses TRBV20-1 and TRBJ2-1; D is ambiguous. CDR1 is DFQATT and CDR2 is SNEGSKA in the germline V gene (reference sequence). CDR3 length: 12 residues. The CDR3 is CSAPLREYSLLF. In DNA, the CDR3 is TGCAGTGCTCCCCTGAGAGAGTATTCCTTACTCTTC.